This passage covers 10 T cell receptor beta chains from one sample sequenced in a study of blood T cell repertoires in COVID-19. Sequencing was performed with immunoSEQ multiplex PCR; in TCRdb, only in-frame clones are kept and a portion is missing. The top ten hold roughly 8% of the sample, which has approximately 150,000 clones, around 84% seen once. Input material: PBMCs or T cells enriched from blood (not recorded which). The receptors derive from a woman aged 45-65 years who had recovered from COVID-19.

This chain uses TRBV5-1 with TRBJ1-3, with TRBD1 as a possible D gene (5 bases). The CDR3 loop spans 14 amino acids. Germline assignment: CDR1 SGHRS and CDR2 YFSETQ. The V and J ends lost 2 bases and 6 bases respectively, with 12 bases between them. CDR3 sequence reads: CASSLTEGPNTIYF. As DNA, the CDR3 is TGCGCCAGCAGCTTAACGGAGGGACCAAACACCATATATTTT.

The chain uses TRBV7-9 and TRBJ2-2; 7 nucleotides align to TRBD2. Losses at the gene ends were 8 bases for V and 15 bases for J; bases not matched to a gene: 9. CDR3 size: 11 residues. Germline values: CDR1 SEHNR, CDR2 FQNEAQ (reference sequence). The CDR3 region is CASRGEGTVFF. CDR3 in DNA: TGTGCCAGCCGCGGGGAGGGGACGGTGTTTTTT.

The rearrangement joins TRBV19 to TRBJ1-6, with a tentative D call TRBD1 (6 bases). Germline assignment: CDR1 LNHDA and CDR2 SQIVND (reference sequence). V was shortened by 5 bases and J by 10 bases, with 18 bases between the two germline ends. There are 15 residues in the CDR3. CDR3 protein: CASSAHRDILSPLHF. Here the CDR3 DNA reads TGTGCCAGTAGTGCCCACAGGGACATCCTCTCACCCCTCCACTTT.

The DNA for the CDR3 is TGTGCCAGCAGCTCGGACAGCCCTAACGGCTACACCTTC. The encoded protein is CASSSDSPNGYTF. The chain combines TRBV7-9 with TRBJ1-2; possibly TRBD1 for D (6 bases). In germline, CDR1 is SEHNR, CDR2 FQNEAQ (reference sequence). This CDR3 region has 13 residues. V lost 4 bases to trimming and J lost 8 bases, with 14 bases between them. Using reference TRBV7-9 and TRBJ1-2 for the parts outside the CDR3, the full variable domain is DTGVSQNPRHKITKRGQNVTFRCDPISEHNRLYWYRQTLGQGPEFLTYFQNEAQLEKSRLLSDRFSAERPKGSFSTLEIQRTEQGDSAMYLCASSSDSPNGYTFGSGTRLTVV.

The rearrangement joins TRBV3-1 (or the pseudogene TRBV3-2) to TRBJ2-5; the D gene is possibly TRBD2 (6 bases). Germline assignment: CDR1 LGHDT and CDR2 YNNKEL (reference sequence). V lost 4 bases and J lost 2, with 17 bases in between. The length of the CDR3 is 16 residues. This CDR3 reads CASSLRGGDLQETQYF. Here the CDR3 DNA reads TGTGCCAGCAGCCTCCGGGGCGGGGACCTACAAGAGACCCAGTACTTC.

This clone was seen ten or more times. The chain is built from TRBV7-2 and TRBJ2-1; TRBD1 matches at 7 bases. Germline CDR1 SGHTA, CDR2 FQGNSA. V dropped 5 bases and J dropped 3; count of bases not matched to a gene: 7. This CDR3 region has 15 residues. CDR3 region: CASSRTGSDYNEQFF. For the CDR3, the DNA is TGTGCCAGCAGCCGGACAGGTTCCGACTACAATGAGCAGTTCTTC.

V and J are TRBV3-1 (or the pseudogene TRBV3-2) and TRBJ1-4, with 8 bases lining up with TRBD1. V lost 5 bases and J lost 6; bases outside the gene matches: 2. Germline CDR1 reads LGHDT; CDR2 reads YNNKEL (reference sequence). The CDR3 has 13 amino acids. The CDR3 bases are TGTGCCAGCAGCTTCAGGGGGCATGAAAAACTGTTTTTT. Amino acids: CASSFRGHEKLFF.

The J gene is TRBJ2-5, the V gene TRBV28; D gene ambiguous. Trimming took 4 bases from V and 5 from J, leaving 11 bases between them. Per germline, CDR1 MDHEN and CDR2 SYDVKM. CDR3 size: 13 residues. CDR3 nucleotides: TGTGCCAGCAGTTCCTCGAGCACGGAGACCCAGTACTTC. Protein sequence: CASSSSSTETQYF.

Only one count was recorded for this clone. The V and J genes are TRBV3-1 (or the pseudogene TRBV3-2) and TRBJ2-5, with a possible D match to TRBD2 (6 bases). The CDR3 is made up of 16 amino acids. The V and J ends lost 1 base and 0 bases respectively, with 12 bases between them. Germline CDR1 LGHDT, CDR2 YNNKEL (reference sequence). The CDR3 region is CASSQGGTLYQETQYF. CDR3 nucleotide sequence: TGTGCCAGCAGCCAAGGTGGGACTCTGTACCAAGAGACCCAGTACTTC.

The chain recombines TRBV3-1 (or the pseudogene TRBV3-2) with TRBJ2-7, with 8 bases fitting TRBD2. V trimming: 4 bases; J trimming: 1 base; junction bases outside the gene matches: 9. Germline assignment: CDR1 LGHDT and CDR2 YNNKEL (reference sequence). There are 16 residues in the CDR3. CDR3 sequence (DNA): TGTGCCAGCAGCCGTAATAGCGGGGCATTATCCTACGAGCAGTACTTC. The encoded protein is CASSRNSGALSYEQYF.